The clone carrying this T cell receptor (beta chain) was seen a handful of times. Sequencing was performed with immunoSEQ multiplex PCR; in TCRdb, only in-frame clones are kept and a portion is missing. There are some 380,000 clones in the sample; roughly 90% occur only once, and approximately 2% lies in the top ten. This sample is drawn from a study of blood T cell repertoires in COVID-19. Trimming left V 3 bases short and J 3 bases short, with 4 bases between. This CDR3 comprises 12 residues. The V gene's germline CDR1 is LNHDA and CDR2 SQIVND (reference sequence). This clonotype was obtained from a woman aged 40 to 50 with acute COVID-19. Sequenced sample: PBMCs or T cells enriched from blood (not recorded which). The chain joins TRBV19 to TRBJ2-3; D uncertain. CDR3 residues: CASSMSTDTQYF. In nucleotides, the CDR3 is TGTGCCAGTAGTATGAGTACAGATACGCAGTATTTT.